The TCR beta chain under discussion was sequenced for a study of CD8+ T cells in alopecia areata. The overall study: Severity of treated patients was scored by affected scalp percentage.

Noted treatment: oral pan-JAK inhibitor, 5-10 mg twice daily. Sampling of alopecia areata patients yielded lesional scalp punch biopsies as well as peripheral blood. PBMCs were stained for CD3, CD4 and CD8, and CD4+ and CD8+ T cells were sorted. Extracted RNA was reverse transcribed, and the resulting cDNA served as sequencing template. Libraries were prepared by immunoSEQ multiplex PCR; TCRdb keeps only in-frame clonotypes and omits some of them. The table shows hundreds of thousands of clones, with 55% to 75% occurring only once. Sequenced here: CD4+ T cells sorted from blood, sampled at week 24, from a patient treated with tofacitinib. This sequence was found in a human donor with alopecia areata.

DNA for the CDR3: TGTGCCAGCCGTGGGATCTCTGGAAACACCATATATTTT. Translated, it gives CASRGISGNTIYF. This chain joins TRBV27 and TRBJ1-3; D is uncertain. V gave up 8 bases and J gave up 0 bases, with 8 bases separating them. From germline, CDR1 is MNHEY and CDR2 SMNVEV (reference sequence). CDR3 length: 13 residues.